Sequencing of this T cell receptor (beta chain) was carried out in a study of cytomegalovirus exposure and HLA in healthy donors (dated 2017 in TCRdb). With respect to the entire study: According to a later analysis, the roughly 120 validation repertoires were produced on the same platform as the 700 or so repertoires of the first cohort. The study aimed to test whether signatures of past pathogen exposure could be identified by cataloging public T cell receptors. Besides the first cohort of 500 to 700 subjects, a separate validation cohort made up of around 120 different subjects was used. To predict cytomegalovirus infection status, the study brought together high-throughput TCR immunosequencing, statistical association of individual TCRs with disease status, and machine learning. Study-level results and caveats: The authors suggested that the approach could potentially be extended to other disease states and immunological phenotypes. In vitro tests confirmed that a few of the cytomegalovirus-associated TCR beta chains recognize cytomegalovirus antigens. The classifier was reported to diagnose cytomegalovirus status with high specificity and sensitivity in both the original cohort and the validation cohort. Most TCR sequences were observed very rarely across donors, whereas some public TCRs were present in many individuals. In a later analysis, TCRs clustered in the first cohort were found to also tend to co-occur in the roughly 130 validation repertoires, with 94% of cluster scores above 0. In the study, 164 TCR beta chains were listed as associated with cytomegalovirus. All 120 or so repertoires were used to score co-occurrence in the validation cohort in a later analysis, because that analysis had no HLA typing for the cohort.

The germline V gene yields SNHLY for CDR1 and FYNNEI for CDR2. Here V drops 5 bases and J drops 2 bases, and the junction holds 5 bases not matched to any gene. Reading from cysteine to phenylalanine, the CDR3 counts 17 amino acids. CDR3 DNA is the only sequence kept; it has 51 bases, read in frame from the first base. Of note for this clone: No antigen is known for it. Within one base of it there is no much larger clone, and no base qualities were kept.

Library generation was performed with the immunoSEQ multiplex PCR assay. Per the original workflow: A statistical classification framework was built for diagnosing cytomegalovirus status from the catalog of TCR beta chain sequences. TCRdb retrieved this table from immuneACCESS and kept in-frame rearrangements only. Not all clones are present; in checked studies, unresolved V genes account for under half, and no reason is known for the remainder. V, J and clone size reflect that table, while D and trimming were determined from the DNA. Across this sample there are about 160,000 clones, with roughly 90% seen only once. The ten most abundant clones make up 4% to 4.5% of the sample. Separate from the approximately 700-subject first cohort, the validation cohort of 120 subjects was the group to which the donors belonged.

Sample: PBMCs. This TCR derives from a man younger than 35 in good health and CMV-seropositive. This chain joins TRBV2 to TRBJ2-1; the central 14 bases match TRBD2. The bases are TGTGCCAGCAGTCGTAGGACTAGCGGGAGGACCTACAATGAGCAGTTCTTC. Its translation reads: CASSRRTSGRTYNEQFF. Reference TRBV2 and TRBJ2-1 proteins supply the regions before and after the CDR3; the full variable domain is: EPEVTQTPSHQVTQMGQEVILRCVPISNHLYFYWYRQILGQKVEFLVSFYNNEISEKSEIFDDQFSVERPDGSNFTLKIRSTKLEDSAMYFCASSRRTSGRTYNEQFFGPGTRLTVL.